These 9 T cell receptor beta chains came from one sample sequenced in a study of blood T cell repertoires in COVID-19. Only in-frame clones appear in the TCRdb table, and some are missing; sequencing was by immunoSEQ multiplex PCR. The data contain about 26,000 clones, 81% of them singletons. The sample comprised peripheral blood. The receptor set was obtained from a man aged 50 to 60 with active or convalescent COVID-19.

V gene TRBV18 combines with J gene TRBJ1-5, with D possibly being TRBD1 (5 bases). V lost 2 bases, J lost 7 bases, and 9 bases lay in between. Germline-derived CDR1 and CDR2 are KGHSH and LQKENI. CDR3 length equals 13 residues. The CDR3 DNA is TGTGCCAGCTCACCAGAACAGGACCAGCCCCAGCATTTT. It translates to CASSPEQDQPQHF.

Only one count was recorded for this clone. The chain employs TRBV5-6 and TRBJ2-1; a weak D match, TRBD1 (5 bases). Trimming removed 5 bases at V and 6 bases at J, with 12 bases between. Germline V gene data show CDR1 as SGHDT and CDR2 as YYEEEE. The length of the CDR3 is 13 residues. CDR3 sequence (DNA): TGTGCCAGCAGATTAACAGGTATCAATGAGCAGTTCTTC. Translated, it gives CASRLTGINEQFF.

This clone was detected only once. The CDR3 nucleotides read TGTGCCAGCAGTCGGGGGGGCCCCATCCAAGAGACCCAGTACTTC. This encodes CASSRGGPIQETQYF. J is TRBJ2-5 and V is TRBV6-5; 8 bases agree with TRBD2. Germline loops: CDR1 MNHEY, CDR2 SVGAGI. The CDR3 spans 15 residues. The trim removed 5 bases at V and 1 base at J, leaving 6 bases unmatched.

The CDR3 loop reads CASYPGGPSSGNTIYF. Here the CDR3 DNA reads TGTGCCAGCTATCCAGGGGGTCCCTCCTCTGGAAACACCATATATTTT. This chain joins TRBV28 and TRBJ1-3, with 7 bases identical to TRBD1. V was pared by 8 bases and J by 0 bases, with 10 bases of the junction left unmatched. The CDR3 loop spans 16 amino acids. The germline gives CDR1 MDHEN, CDR2 SYDVKM.

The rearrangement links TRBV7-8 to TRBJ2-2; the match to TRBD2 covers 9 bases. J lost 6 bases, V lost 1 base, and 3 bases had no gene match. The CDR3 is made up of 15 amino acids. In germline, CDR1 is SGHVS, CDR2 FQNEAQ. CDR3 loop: CASSLVAGGPGELFF. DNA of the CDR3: TGTGCCAGCAGCTTAGTGGCGGGAGGGCCCGGGGAGCTGTTTTTT.

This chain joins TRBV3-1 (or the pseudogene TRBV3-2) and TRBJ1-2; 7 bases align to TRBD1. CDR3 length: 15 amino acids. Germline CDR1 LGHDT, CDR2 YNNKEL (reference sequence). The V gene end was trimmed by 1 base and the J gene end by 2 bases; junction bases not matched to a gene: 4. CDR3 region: CASSQAPQGNYGYTF. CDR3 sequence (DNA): TGTGCCAGCAGCCAAGCCCCACAGGGGAACTATGGCTACACCTTC.

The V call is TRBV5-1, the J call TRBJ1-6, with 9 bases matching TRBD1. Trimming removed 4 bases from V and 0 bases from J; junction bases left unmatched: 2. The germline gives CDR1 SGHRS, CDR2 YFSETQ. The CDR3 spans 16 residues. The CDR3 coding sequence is TGCGCCAGCAGCGCGGGACAGGGCTCCTATAATTCACCCCTCCACTTT. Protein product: CASSAGQGSYNSPLHF.

CDR3 protein: CASSSRQTSFYNEQFF. The DNA of the CDR3 is TGTGCCAGCAGCAGTCGGCAGACTAGCTTTTACAATGAGCAGTTCTTC. The rearrangement joins TRBV14 to TRBJ2-1, with TRBD2 identical over 7 bases. The CDR3 is made up of 16 amino acids. Germline V gene lookup returns CDR1 SGHDN and CDR2 FVKESK. The trim removed 5 bases at V and 4 bases at J, leaving 11 bases unmatched.

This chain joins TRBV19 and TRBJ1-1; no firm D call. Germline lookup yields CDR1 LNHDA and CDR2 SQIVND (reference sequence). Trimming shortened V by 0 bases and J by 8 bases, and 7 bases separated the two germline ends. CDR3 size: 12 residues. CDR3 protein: CASSIEGREAFF. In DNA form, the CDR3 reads TGTGCCAGTAGTATAGAGGGCAGGGAAGCTTTCTTT.